These 21 T cell receptor beta chains were sequenced from one sample in a study of blood T cell repertoires in COVID-19. TCRdb keeps only in-frame clones here, not all; method: immunoSEQ multiplex PCR. The sample consists of roughly 50,000 clones, around nine tenths of them appearing once. Sequencing was carried out using peripheral blood. These receptors were collected from a man in his fifties or sixties with acute or convalescent COVID-19.

The V and J genes are TRBV29-1 and TRBJ1-5, with TRBD1 matching 12 bases. The CDR3 extends over 14 amino acids. Trimming took 4 bases from V and 6 from J; bases not matched to a gene: 4. Germline V gives CDR1 SQVTM, CDR2 ANQGSEA. The chain's CDR3 is CSVAGTGGSQPQHF. The CDR3 nucleotides read TGCAGCGTTGCCGGGACAGGGGGCAGTCAGCCCCAGCATTTT.

This chain uses TRBV3-1 (or the pseudogene TRBV3-2) with TRBJ2-5; 8 nucleotides agree with TRBD2. V lost 4 bases, J lost 4 bases, and 11 bases stayed unmatched. Germline loops: CDR1 LGHDT, CDR2 YNNKEL (reference sequence). This CDR3 comprises 16 residues. This chain's CDR3 is CASSPPGSGVPETQYF. Written as DNA, the CDR3 is TGTGCCAGCAGCCCACCGGGTAGCGGGGTACCAGAGACCCAGTACTTC.

V usage is TRBV5-1 and J usage is TRBJ2-7, with unresolved D. This CDR3 contains 16 residues. Germline assignment: CDR1 SGHRS and CDR2 YFSETQ. V lost 1 base, J lost 1 base, and 15 bases lay in between. CDR3 amino acids: CASSLYGFSQSYEQYF. CDR3 DNA sequence: TGCGCCAGCAGCTTGTACGGGTTCTCCCAGTCCTACGAGCAGTACTTC.

The V call is TRBV10-3, the J call TRBJ1-2; perhaps TRBD1 as D (5 bases). Trimming left V 0 bases short and J 4 bases short, with 9 bases between. The germline V gene encodes CDR1 ENHRY and CDR2 SYGVKD. This CDR3 spans 14 amino acids. DNA of the CDR3: TGTGCCATCAGTGAGTCGAAGGGGATCTATGGCTACACCTTC. Translation gives CAISESKGIYGYTF.

Only one count was recorded for this clone. The rearrangement uses TRBV4-3 and TRBJ2-3, with TRBD2 matching over 8 bases. Germline V gives CDR1 LGHNA, CDR2 YSLEER. The CDR3 totals 16 residues. V lost 0 bases, J lost 5 bases, and 7 bases stayed unmatched. The CDR3, as DNA: TGCGCCAGCAGCCAAGATCTTCGGGGGGGATTAGATACGCAGTATTTT. Translating gives CASSQDLRGGLDTQYF.

The CDR3 DNA follows: TGTGCCATCAGTGGAGGCCCCTCCAAGACAGGGACGAATTCACCCCTCCACTTT. Amino acids: CAISGGPSKTGTNSPLHF. The V gene is TRBV10-3, the J gene TRBJ1-6, with TRBD1 matching 7 bases. Germline lookup yields CDR1 ENHRY and CDR2 SYGVKD. The trim removed 4 bases at V and 7 bases at J, leaving 16 bases unmatched. This CDR3 comprises 18 residues.

The rearrangement joins TRBV7-9 to TRBJ2-3, with 10 bases aligning to TRBD2. The J segment lost 2 bases and the V segment lost 0 bases, leaving 2 bases of the junction unmatched. CDR3 length equals 16 residues. CDR1 and CDR2 from the germline V gene are SEHNR and FQNEAQ (reference sequence). CDR3 in amino acids: CASSLASGGATDTQYF. CDR3 sequence (DNA): TGTGCCAGCAGCTTAGCCAGCGGGGGGGCCACAGATACGCAGTATTTT.

The chain employs TRBV2 and TRBJ1-4, with D unresolved. The length of the CDR3 is 12 residues. The V gene lost 4 bases and the J gene lost 6 bases, with 6 bases spanning the gap. In germline, CDR1 is SNHLY, CDR2 FYNNEI. Here the CDR3 reads CASSAYDEKLFF. Here the CDR3 DNA reads TGTGCCAGCAGTGCCTATGATGAAAAACTGTTTTTT.

The rearrangement links TRBV2 to TRBJ2-1, with TRBD1 matching 8 bases. V was clipped by 4 bases and J by 7 bases; unmatched bases: 9. The germline gives CDR1 SNHLY, CDR2 FYNNEI. CDR3 size: 15 residues. CDR3 bases: TGTGCCAGCAGTGTACCCCGACAGGGGACGAATGAGCAGTTCTTC. Its translation is CASSVPRQGTNEQFF.

Points on this clone: Other DNA sequences in this specimen translate into the identical CDR3. The J gene is TRBJ1-1, the V gene TRBV19, with D possibly matching TRBD1 (6 bases). CDR3 size: 12 residues. V was pared by 3 bases and J by 7 bases, with 9 bases between. Germline V CDR1 and CDR2: LNHDA, SQIVND (reference sequence). CDR3 sequence reads: CASSIRGNEAFF. The CDR3 DNA is TGTGCCAGTAGTATTAGGGGGAATGAAGCTTTCTTT.

This clone was seen just once. The chain is built from TRBV28 and TRBJ1-4, with D possibly matching TRBD1 (6 bases). Germline-derived CDR1 and CDR2 are MDHEN and SYDVKM. With 6 bases removed from V and 12 bases from J, the gap between germline ends came to 23 bases. The CDR3 runs 15 residues. In DNA form, the CDR3 reads TGTGCCAGCAGCCCGGGACACTTAGAAATAGGTGAACTGTTTTTT. It specifies CASSPGHLEIGELFF.

The genes are TRBV5-5 and TRBJ1-1; no reliable D call. Germline V gives CDR1 SGHKS, CDR2 YYEKEE (reference sequence). CDR3 length: 14 amino acids. Trimming took off 0 bases at V and 7 bases at J, with 13 bases between the two ends. The CDR3 coding sequence is TGTGCCAGCAGCTTGGTTGGGCGGGAGGTTGAAGCTTTCTTT. Translation: CASSLVGREVEAFF.

This CDR3 is CASSIGQIDQPQHF. The DNA of the CDR3 is TGTGCCAGTAGTATAGGACAGATCGATCAGCCCCAGCATTTT. The J gene is TRBJ1-5, the V gene TRBV19, with D tentatively TRBD1 (5 bases). Germline V CDR1 and CDR2: LNHDA, SQIVND (reference sequence). V lost 1 base to trimming and J lost 5 bases, with 9 bases between them. The CDR3 is 14 residues long. The whole variable domain, remainder taken from reference TRBV19 and TRBJ1-5, is DGGITQSPKYLFRKEGQNVTLSCEQNLNHDAMYWYRQDPGQGLRLIYYSQIVNDFQKGDIAEGYSVSREKKESFPLTVTSAQKNPTAFYLCASSIGQIDQPQHFGDGTRLSIL.

This chain joins TRBV7-2 and TRBJ1-2; D is unresolved. V lost 1 base to trimming and J lost 4 bases, with 10 bases between them. The germline V gene has CDR1 SGHTA and CDR2 FQGNSA. This CDR3 is built from 14 residues. The CDR3 loop reads CASSLDSNSYGYTF. Written as DNA, the CDR3 is TGTGCCAGCAGCTTAGACAGCAACTCCTATGGCTACACCTTC.

The chain recombines TRBV6-5 with TRBJ2-3, with TRBD1 matching 8 bases. CDR1 MNHEY and CDR2 SVGAGI come from the germline V gene. Unmatched junction bases numbered 5, after V lost 6 bases and J lost 3 bases. This CDR3 region has 14 residues. The CDR3 loop is CASSVTGGTDTQYF. DNA for the CDR3: TGTGCCAGCAGCGTCACAGGGGGGACAGATACGCAGTATTTT.

The chain joins TRBV11-2 to TRBJ2-7; 9 bases agree with TRBD1. This CDR3 has 14 amino acids. The junction had 8 bases not matched to a gene; V was cut back by 5 bases and J by 6 bases. Germline V gene data show CDR1 as SGHAT and CDR2 as FQNNGV. The CDR3 protein is CASSRGQGPREQYF. The DNA of the CDR3 is TGTGCCAGCAGCCGGGGACAGGGACCCCGCGAGCAGTACTTC.

This rearrangement joins TRBV24-1 to TRBJ2-1; 10 positions agree with TRBD2. The trim removed 1 base at V and 8 bases at J, leaving 7 bases unmatched. The CDR3 covers 16 residues. From germline, CDR1 is KGHDR and CDR2 SFDVKD. The CDR3 bases are TGTGCCACCAGTGATTTTACAAGCGGGGGGGCCTATGAGCAGTTCTTC. It specifies CATSDFTSGGAYEQFF.

The rearrangement uses TRBV25-1 and TRBJ1-5; D may be TRBD1 (6 bases). Looked up from germline, CDR1 is MGHDK and CDR2 is SYGVNS. The CDR3 contains 17 residues. V lost 7 bases and J lost 4, with 23 bases in between. CDR3 amino acids: CASTPLPGHFLNQPQHF. DNA of the CDR3: TGTGCCAGCACTCCCCTCCCGGGACACTTCTTAAATCAGCCCCAGCATTTT.

J is TRBJ2-1 and V is TRBV3-1 (or the pseudogene TRBV3-2); perhaps TRBD2 as D (6 bases). This CDR3 spans 15 amino acids. CDR1 and CDR2 (germline): LGHDT, YNNKEL (reference sequence). Trimming shortened V by 7 bases and J by 3 bases, and 16 bases separated the two germline ends. CDR3 coding DNA: TGTGCCAGCACGCCTTTTAGCGGTAACTACAATGAGCAGTTCTTC. This codes for CASTPFSGNYNEQFF.

The chain uses TRBV28 and TRBJ2-3; D is possibly TRBD2 (6 bases). The V end was cut by 5 bases, the J end by 2 bases, with 14 bases between. This CDR3 has 15 residues. Germline V CDR1 and CDR2: MDHEN, SYDVKM. The CDR3 region has the DNA TGTGCCAGCAGTATCCCGGGACTTGACACAGATACGCAGTATTTT. Protein sequence: CASSIPGLDTDTQYF.

The chain has TRBV6-2 or TRBV6-3 and TRBJ1-1, with TRBD1 identical over 7 bases. Germline trimming cut 6 bases from V and 0 bases from J; bases unmatched to any gene: 1. The CDR3 length is 13 residues. Germline assignment: CDR1 MNHEY and CDR2 SVGEGT. Here the CDR3 DNA reads TGTGCCAGCAGCGGGACAGTGAACACTGAAGCTTTCTTT. It is translated as CASSGTVNTEAFF.